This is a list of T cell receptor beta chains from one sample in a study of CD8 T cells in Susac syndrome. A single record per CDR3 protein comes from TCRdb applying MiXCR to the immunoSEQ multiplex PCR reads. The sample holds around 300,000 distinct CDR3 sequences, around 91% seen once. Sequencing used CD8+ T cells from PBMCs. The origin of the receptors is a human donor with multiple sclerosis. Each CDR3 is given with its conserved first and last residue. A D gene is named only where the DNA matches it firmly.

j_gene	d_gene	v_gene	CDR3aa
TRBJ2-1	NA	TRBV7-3	CASSPYPGSYNEQFF
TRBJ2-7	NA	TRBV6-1	CASSEFAGYEQYF
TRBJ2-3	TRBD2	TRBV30	CAWSSSGGALAQYF
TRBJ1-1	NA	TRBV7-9	CASRVGTEAFF
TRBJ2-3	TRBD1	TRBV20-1	CSAPQGALSDTQYF
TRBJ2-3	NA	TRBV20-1	CSAGMDTQYF
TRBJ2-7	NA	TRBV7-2	CASSLVNPVTSGRNYEQYF
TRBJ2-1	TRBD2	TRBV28	CASSSGTSPNEQFF
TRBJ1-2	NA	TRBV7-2	CASSQPGLVRDCTF
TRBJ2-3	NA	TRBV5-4	CASSLAPGPPRDTQYF
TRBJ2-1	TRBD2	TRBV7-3	CASSVASGEYNEQFF
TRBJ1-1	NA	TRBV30	CAWSVVGGNTEAFF
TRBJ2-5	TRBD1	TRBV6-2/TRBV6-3	CASSTPEDRVEETQYF
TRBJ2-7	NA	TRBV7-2	CASSSDIGSTYEQYF
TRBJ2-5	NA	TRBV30	CAWISGDKSQETQYF
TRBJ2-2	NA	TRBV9	CASSVGGSTGELFF
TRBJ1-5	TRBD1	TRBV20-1	CSARDLDRGSNQPQHF
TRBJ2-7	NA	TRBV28	CASIDSAFAYEQYF
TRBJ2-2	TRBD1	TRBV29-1	CSVLGTKFGQGGFTGELFF
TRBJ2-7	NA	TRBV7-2	CASTGAVPSYEQYF
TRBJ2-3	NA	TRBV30	CAWSGGAASTDTQYF
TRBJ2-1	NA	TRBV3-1	CASSQGPLGEHNEQFF
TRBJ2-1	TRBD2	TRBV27	CASSPWTSGDNEQFF
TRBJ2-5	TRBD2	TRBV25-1	CASSVRLAGGPEEETQYF
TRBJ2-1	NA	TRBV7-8	CASSLAGVGEQFF
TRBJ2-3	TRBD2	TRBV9	CASNLAGASTDTQYF
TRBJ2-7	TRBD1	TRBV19	CASSIGPLGQGPYEQYF
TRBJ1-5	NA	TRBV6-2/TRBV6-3	CASSYGRYNQPQHF
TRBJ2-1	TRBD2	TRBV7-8	CASSLALIGLAGGPSSYNEQFF
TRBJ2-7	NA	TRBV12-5	CASGSTLCGENHYEQYF
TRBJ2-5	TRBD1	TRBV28	CASSLDRVAVEAQYF
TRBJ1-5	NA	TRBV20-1	CSARSGLVWPQHF
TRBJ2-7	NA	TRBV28	CASSFGQAAPYEQYF
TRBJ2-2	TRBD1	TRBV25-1	CASTPGQGNTGELFF
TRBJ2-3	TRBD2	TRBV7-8	CASSLMAGGPTDTQYF
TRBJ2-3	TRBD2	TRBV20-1	CSARDSRESTDTQYF
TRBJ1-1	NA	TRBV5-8	CASSFRGIADTEAFF
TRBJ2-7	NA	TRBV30	CAYEGPSSYEQYF
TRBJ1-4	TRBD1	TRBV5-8	CASSLVHRGWMYEKLFF
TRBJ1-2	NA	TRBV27	CASSLSRRGGYTF
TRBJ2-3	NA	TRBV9	CASSDSSKSTDTQYF
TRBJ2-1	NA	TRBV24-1	CATSDLRDETHNEQFF
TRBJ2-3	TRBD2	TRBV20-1	CSASRLAPVQGTTDTQYF
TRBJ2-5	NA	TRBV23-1	CASSFRDQGTETQYF
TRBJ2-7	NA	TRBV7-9	CASSLATSYEQYF
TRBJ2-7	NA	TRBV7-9	CASSLGISPYEQYF
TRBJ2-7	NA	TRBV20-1	CSARGLSYEQYF
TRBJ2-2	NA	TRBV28	CASSRYTNTGELFF
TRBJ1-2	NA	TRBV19	CASSPREATRSYGYTF